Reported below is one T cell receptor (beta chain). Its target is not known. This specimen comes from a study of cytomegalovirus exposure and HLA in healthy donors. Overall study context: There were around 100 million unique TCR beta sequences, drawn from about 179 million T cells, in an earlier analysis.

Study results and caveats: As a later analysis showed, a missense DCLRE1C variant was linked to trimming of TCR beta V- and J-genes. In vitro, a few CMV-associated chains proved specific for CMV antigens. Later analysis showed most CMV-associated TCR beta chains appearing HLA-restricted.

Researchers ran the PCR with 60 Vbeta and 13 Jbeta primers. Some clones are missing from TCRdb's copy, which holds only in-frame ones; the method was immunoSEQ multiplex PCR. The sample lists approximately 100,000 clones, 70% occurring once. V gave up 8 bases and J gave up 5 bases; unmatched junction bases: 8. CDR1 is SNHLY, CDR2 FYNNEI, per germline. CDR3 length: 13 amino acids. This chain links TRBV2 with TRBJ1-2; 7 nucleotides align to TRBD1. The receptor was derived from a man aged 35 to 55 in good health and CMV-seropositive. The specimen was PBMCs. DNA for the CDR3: TGTGCCAGCTGGGACAGCGAAGGGTATGGCTACACCTTC. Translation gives CASWDSEGYGYTF.